This T cell receptor beta chain was observed in a study of cytomegalovirus exposure and HLA in healthy donors. As regards this clone: The antigen is unknown.

Study-wide results and limits: The likely explanation for a cluster of highly shared sequence variants was sequencing artifact. Being indistinguishable, some V segments were excluded, TRBV6-2 and TRBV6-3 among them. Researchers counted roughly 150 TCR beta chains as cytomegalovirus-associated.

Both 60 Vbeta primers and 13 Jbeta primers went into the PCR. Here immunoSEQ multiplex PCR was the method, and the copy in TCRdb shows in-frame clones only, minus some. The top ten clones hold approximately 1.2% of a sample with 100,000 or so clones, under 85% of them seen once. The V gene lost 4 bases and the J gene lost 1 base, with 11 bases spanning the gap. The CDR3 loop spans 14 amino acids. Germline assignment: CDR1 SGHNT and CDR2 YYREEE (reference sequence). Nominally healthy donors were sampled, though unrecorded immune exposures were likely. J is TRBJ2-5 and V is TRBV5-4; no definite D call. The sequenced sample was PBMCs. The sequence was obtained from a man aged 25-40 years in good health and CMV-seronegative. In DNA form, the CDR3 reads TGTGCCAGCAGCCGACCTGACTTCCAAGAGACCCAGTACTTC. The encoded protein is CASSRPDFQETQYF.